The entry below describes one TCR beta chain. Method: immunoSEQ multiplex PCR; TCRdb's copy keeps in-frame clones and lacks some. The sample includes roughly 110,000 clones, over 60% of them seen just once. The record originates from a study of blood T cell repertoires in COVID-19. Study-level background: Sites in the United States, Italy and Spain provided acute and convalescent COVID-19 samples. Sample material is recorded as cDNA or gDNA derived from T cells, B-cell-depleted T cells, or PBMCs.

Per the germline V gene, CDR1 is LGHDT and CDR2 is YNNKEL (reference sequence). The CDR3 consists of 18 residues. After removal of 3 bases from V and 2 bases from J, the junction contained 12 bases not matched to a gene. V and J are TRBV3-1 (or the pseudogene TRBV3-2) and TRBJ2-3; TRBD2 aligns across 9 bases. The sequencing input was peripheral blood. The receptor was isolated from a man between 65 and 80 years old with acute or convalescent COVID-19. The CDR3 loop is CASSQRERGASLTDTQYF. The DNA of the CDR3 is TGTGCCAGCAGCCAGCGCGAGCGGGGGGCCAGCCTCACAGATACGCAGTATTTT.